This T cell receptor beta chain was sequenced in a study of blood T cell repertoires in COVID-19. Study context: Both acute and convalescent COVID-19 samples were obtained from the United States, Italy and Spain. PBMCs, B-cell-depleted T cells, or T cells were the source of the cDNA or gDNA that made up the material.

CDR1 LNHDA and CDR2 SQIVND come from the germline V gene (reference sequence). This CDR3 spans 14 amino acids. The V end lost 7 bases, the J end lost 5 bases, and 17 bases lay between the germline ends. Clones were read by immunoSEQ multiplex PCR, and TCRdb kept only the in-frame ones, dropping some. The sample includes roughly 130,000 clones, about four fifths of them seen just once. Input material: peripheral blood. This sequence originates from a woman aged 45-65 years with acute or convalescent COVID-19. The chain combines TRBV19 with TRBJ1-2; maybe TRBD1 (6 bases). This CDR3 is CASTQGTVGYGYTF. In DNA, the CDR3 is TGTGCCAGTACCCAGGGGACCGTTGGGTATGGCTACACCTTC.